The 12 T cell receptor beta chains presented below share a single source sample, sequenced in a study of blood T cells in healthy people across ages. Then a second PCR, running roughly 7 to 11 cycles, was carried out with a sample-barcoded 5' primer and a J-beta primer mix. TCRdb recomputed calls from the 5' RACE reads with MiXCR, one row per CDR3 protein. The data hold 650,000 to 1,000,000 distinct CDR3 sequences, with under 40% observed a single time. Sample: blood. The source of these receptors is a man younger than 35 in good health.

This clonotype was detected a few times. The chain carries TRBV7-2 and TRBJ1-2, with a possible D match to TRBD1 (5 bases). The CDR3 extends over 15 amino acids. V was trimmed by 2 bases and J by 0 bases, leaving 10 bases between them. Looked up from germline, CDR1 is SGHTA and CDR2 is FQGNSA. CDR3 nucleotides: TGTGCCAGCAGCTTATCATGGGGCGCTAACTATGGCTACACCTTC. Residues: CASSLSWGANYGYTF.

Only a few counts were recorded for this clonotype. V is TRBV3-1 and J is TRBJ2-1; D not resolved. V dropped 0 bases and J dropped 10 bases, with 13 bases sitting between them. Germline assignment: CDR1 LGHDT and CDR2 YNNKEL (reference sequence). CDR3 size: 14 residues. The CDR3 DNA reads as TGTGCCAGCAGCCAAGAAGTGCCTTCCTGGGAGCAGTTCTTC. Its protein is CASSQEVPSWEQFF.

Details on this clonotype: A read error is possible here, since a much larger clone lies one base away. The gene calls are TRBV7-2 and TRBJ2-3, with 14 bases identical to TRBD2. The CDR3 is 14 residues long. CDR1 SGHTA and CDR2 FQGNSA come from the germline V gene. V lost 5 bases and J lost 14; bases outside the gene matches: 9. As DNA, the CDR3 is TGTGCCAGCAGCCTCGGACTAGCGGGGGGTGTCTTGTATTTT. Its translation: CASSLGLAGGVLYF.

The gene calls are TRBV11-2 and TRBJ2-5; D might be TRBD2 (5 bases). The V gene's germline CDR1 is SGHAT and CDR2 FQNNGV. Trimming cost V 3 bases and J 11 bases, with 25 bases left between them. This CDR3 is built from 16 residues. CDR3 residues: CASSLTALRFGNEQYF. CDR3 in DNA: TGTGCCAGCAGCTTGACTGCTCTCAGATTCGGGAATGAGCAGTACTTC.

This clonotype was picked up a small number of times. The CDR3 is CASRPLSGTGLETQYF. CDR3 nucleotide sequence: TGTGCCAGCAGACCCTTATCCGGGACAGGGCTGGAGACCCAGTACTTC. This rearrangement joins TRBV6-2 or TRBV6-3 to TRBJ2-5; 9 bases are a match to TRBD1. This CDR3 contains 16 residues. Germline V lookup: CDR1 MNHEY, CDR2 SVGEGT. V was clipped by 6 bases and J by 5 bases; unmatched bases: 13.

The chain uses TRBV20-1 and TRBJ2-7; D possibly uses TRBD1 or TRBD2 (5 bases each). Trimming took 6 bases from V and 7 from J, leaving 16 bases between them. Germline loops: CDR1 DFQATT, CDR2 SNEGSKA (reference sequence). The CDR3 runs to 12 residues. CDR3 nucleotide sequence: TGCAGTGCCCCTGGGACCTCCAATGAGCAGTACTTC. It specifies CSAPGTSNEQYF.

In nucleotides, the CDR3 is TGTGCCAGCAGACCCGGACAGGGGCTTAACTATGGCTACACCTTC. Translating it yields CASRPGQGLNYGYTF. The chain links TRBV6-2 or TRBV6-3 to TRBJ1-2; 9 bases fit TRBD1. The trim removed 6 bases at V and 1 base at J, leaving 6 bases unmatched. Germline lookup yields CDR1 MNHEY and CDR2 SVGEGT. The CDR3 consists of 15 residues.

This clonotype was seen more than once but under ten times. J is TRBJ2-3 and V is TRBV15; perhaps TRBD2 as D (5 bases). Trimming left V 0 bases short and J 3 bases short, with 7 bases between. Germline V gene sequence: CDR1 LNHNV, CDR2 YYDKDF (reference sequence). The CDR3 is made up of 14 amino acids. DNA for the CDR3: TGTGCCACCAGCAGAGATTTAGCGACAGATACGCAGTATTTT. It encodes CATSRDLATDTQYF.

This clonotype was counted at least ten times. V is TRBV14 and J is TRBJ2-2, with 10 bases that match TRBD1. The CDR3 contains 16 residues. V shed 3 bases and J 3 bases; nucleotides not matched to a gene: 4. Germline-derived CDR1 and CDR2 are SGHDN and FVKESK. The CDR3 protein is CASSHLGQGDTGELFF. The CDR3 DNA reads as TGTGCCAGCAGCCATCTCGGACAGGGGGACACCGGGGAGCTGTTTTTT.

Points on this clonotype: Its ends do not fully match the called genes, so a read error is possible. The CDR3 DNA sequence: TGTGCCAGCAGCCCTGACCTGAGCTCCTACAATAAGCAGTTCTTC. Amino acid sequence: CASSPDLSSYNKQFF. The V gene is TRBV5-5, the J gene TRBJ2-1; D unresolved. CDR1 and CDR2 (germline): SGHKS, YYEKEE (reference sequence). The CDR3 length is 15 residues.

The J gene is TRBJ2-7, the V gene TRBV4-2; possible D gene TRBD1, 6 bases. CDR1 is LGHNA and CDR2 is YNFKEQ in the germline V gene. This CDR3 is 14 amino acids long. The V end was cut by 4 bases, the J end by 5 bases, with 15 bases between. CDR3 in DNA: TGTGCCAGCAGCCGTGGGGGACAACGCCACGAGCAGTACTTC. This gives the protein CASSRGGQRHEQYF.

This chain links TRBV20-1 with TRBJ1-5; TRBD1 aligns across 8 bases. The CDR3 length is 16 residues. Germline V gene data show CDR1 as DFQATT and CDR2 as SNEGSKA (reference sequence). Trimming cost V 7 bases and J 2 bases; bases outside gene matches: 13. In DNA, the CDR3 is TGCAGTGGGCGGACAGGGTGGGAGAAAGGCAATCAGCCCCAGCATTTT. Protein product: CSGRTGWEKGNQPQHF.